One T cell receptor (beta chain) is described in this entry. Libraries were prepared by immunoSEQ multiplex PCR; TCRdb keeps only in-frame clonotypes and omits some of them. The sample includes 40,000 or so clones, roughly 70% of them seen just once. It was during active infection that Seattle patients were enrolled and then longitudinally followed. This entry is derived from a study of blood T cell repertoires in COVID-19. The ends lost 0 bases at V and 7 bases at J; junction bases unmatched: 5. Germline V gives CDR1 SGHRS, CDR2 YFSETQ. The CDR3 totals 15 residues. Sample: peripheral blood. This chain uses TRBV5-1 with TRBJ2-1; TRBD1 matches 9 bases. The clonotype originates from a man in his sixties or seventies with COVID-19, enrolled during active disease. CDR3: CASSLAGTGWNEQFF. CDR3 in DNA: TGCGCCAGCAGCTTGGCCGGGACAGGGTGGAATGAGCAGTTCTTC.